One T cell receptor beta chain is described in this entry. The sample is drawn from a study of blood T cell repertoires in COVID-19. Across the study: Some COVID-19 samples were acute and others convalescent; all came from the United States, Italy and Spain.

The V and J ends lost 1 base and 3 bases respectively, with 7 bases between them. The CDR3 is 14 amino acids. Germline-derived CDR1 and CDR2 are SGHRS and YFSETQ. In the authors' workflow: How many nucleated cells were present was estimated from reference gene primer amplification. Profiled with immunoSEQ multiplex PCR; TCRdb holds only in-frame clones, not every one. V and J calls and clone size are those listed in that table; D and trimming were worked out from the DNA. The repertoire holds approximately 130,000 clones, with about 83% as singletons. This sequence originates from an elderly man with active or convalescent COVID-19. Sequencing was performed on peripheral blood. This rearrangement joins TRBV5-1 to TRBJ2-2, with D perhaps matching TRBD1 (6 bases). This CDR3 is CASSLRTDTGELFF. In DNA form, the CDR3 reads TGCGCCAGCAGCTTGAGGACAGACACCGGGGAGCTGTTTTTT.